Reported below is one TCR beta chain. This clonotype was seen more than once but under ten times. Its antigen remains undetermined. One base away there is no much larger clone; base qualities are not given. This specimen belongs to a study of blood T cells in healthy people across ages (dated by TCRdb to the mid-2010s). Background on the whole study: Template switching captured roughly one uniquely barcoded TCR beta cDNA molecule per two T cells in model experiments. For two donors (one aged 18 to 30 and one aged 80 or older), the study analyzed two additional independent replicas of 1 million unique cDNA reads from the same blood draw. Age-related changes in TCR beta repertoire diversity were measured in the study by deep sequencing normalized with unique cDNA molecular identifiers. Donors were grouped into four age groups: young (average roughly 15 years), middle-aged (around 39), aged (roughly 67) and long-lived (over 80). To avoid experimental bias, donors of different ages were distributed randomly across sequencing lanes.

Trimming takes 2 bases from V and 2 bases from J, and the germline ends sit 10 bases apart. From the cysteine up to the phenylalanine, the CDR3 has a length of 14 residues. The entry retains the CDR3 DNA only, 42 bases that are in frame from base 1. CDR1 DFQATT and CDR2 SNEGSKA are derived from the germline V gene (reference sequence). Study-wide findings and limitations: Estimates of total diversity based on one million sequenced T cells were regarded as lower bounds and as underestimates. Compared with the aged group, more naive CD4+ T cells, fewer expanded clones and increased TCR diversity were shown by the long-lived group, suggesting age selection. Donor CMV infection status was unknown, potentially confounding age-related changes in expanded clonotypes. Conclusive comparison of naive and antigen-experienced compartments was prevented by the profiling of bulk unsorted PBMCs. Observed TCR beta diversity correlated strongly with the percentage of naive T cells measured by flow cytometry. As age increased, observed TCR beta diversity per million T cells dropped in a roughly linear way, and a significant reduction was already evident by age about 40.

The protocol used for the library was 5' RACE. These reads were obtained on an Illumina HiSeq 2500. The second PCR ran for about 6 to 12 cycles and used a J-beta primer mix along with a sample-barcoded 5' primer. A unique molecular identifier was introduced onto each TCR beta cDNA molecule by a template-switch 5' adaptor carrying 12 random nucleotides. At least 2.5 million CDR3-containing paired-end reads were obtained from each sample. All of the RNA was converted into first-strand cDNA using the Mint cDNA synthesis kit, with a TRBC-specific oligonucleotide serving as the primer. All cDNA was treated with uracil-DNA glycosylase and then went through a first 18-cycle PCR with the universal primers M1SS and BC2_uni_R. Under the source paper's analysis protocol: Each sample was normalized by randomly selecting 1 million high-quality reads, each carrying a distinct molecular identifier. Instead of being binned into consensus sequences, reads with shared molecular identifiers were discarded. CDR3 identification, clonotype clustering and error correction used MiTCR with a Q25 quality threshold and the strictest error-elimination algorithm. A nonparametric unseen species model with Euler transformation was used to estimate lower-bound total TCR beta diversity. In-frame beta chains were kept once TCRdb had trimmed the public reads at Q25 with fastp and called clones with MiXCR. Every distinct CDR3 protein forms one entry, paired with its most common genes and DNA. TCRdb, rather than the study authors, made the V and J calls. The sample yields about a million distinct CDR3 sequences; approximately 50% were counted once. Of the sample, 20% to 25% falls within the top ten clones.

The roughly 37 donors, aged 6 to 90 years, were systemically healthy Caucasian individuals from Russia. Around 10 milliliters of peripheral blood were collected from each donor into EDTA-treated Vacutainer tubes. Ficoll-Paque density-gradient centrifugation was used to isolate PBMCs, with at least 6.5 million per sample. Trizol reagent was used to extract total RNA from the PBMCs, yielding at least 5.5 micrograms per sample. Naive CD45RAhigh/CD27high T cell percentages were measured by flow cytometry on a PBMC aliquot from every donor. This clonotype was sampled from a woman aged 60-75 years in good health. Sequencing was done on a sample of blood. The chain uses TRBV20-1 and TRBJ1-5; the D gene is perhaps TRBD1, from 5 matching bases. The nucleotide sequence reads TGCAGTGCTAGACCCCAGGGTGGCAATCAGCCCCAGCATTTT. It is translated as CSARPQGGNQPQHF.